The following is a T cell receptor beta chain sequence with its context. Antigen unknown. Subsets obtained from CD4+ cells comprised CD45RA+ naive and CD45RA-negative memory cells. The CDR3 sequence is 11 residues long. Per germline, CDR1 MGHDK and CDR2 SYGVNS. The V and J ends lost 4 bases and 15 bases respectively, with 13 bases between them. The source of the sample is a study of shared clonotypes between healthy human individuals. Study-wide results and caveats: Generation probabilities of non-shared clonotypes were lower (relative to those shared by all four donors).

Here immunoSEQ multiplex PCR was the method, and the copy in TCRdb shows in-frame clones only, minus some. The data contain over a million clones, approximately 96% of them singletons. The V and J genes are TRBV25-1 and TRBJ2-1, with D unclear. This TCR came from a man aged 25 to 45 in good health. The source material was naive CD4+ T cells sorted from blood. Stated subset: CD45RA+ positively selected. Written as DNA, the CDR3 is TGTGCCAGCAGTGCAGAAGAGGTTGGGTTCTTC. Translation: CASSAEEVGFF.